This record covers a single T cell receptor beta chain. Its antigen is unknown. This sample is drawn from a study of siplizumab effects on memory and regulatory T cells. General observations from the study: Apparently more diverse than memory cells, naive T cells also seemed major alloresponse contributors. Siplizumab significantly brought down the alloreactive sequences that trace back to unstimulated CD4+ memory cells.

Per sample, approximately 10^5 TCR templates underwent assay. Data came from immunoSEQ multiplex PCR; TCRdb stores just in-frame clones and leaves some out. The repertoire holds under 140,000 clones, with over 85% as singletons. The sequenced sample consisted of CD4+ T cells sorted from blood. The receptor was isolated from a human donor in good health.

Here the CDR3 reads CASRLEYEQYF. The CDR3 nucleotides are TGTGCAAGTCGCTTGGAATACGAGCAGTACTTC. V usage is TRBV12-2 and J usage is TRBJ2-7. TRBV12-2 is listed as a pseudogene. This CDR3 is built from 11 residues.